This T cell receptor (beta chain) was sequenced in a study of T cell responses to AZD1222 COVID-19 vaccine. Assay used: immunoSEQ multiplex PCR; TCRdb lists only in-frame clones, some missing. The sample has 100,000 to 150,000 clones; about 89% are singletons. Concerning this clone: Its antigen is undetermined.

Study observations and caveats: White British ancestry dominated among donors, who included more females, and clonal diversity was possibly underestimated. Spike-specific TCR breadth and depth grew following two AZD1222 doses.

The CDR3 loop spans 13 amino acids. From germline, CDR1 is SGHTA and CDR2 FQGNSA. The V segment lost 1 base and the J segment 8 bases; nucleotides outside the gene matches: 2. The sample here was peripheral blood, taken on day 0 of AZD1222 vaccination. The clonotype originates from an adult in good health. The chain couples TRBV7-2 to TRBJ2-1; 7 bases fit TRBD1. The CDR3 loop is CASSLDRGYEQFF. The CDR3 nucleotides are TGTGCCAGCAGCTTAGACAGGGGCTATGAGCAGTTCTTC.